This T cell receptor beta chain stems from a study of T-cell memory formation after mild COVID-19. This clonotype was detected many times. Germline CDR1 and CDR2: KGHSH and LQKENI. The CDR3 is 13 residues long. Between the trimmed V and J ends, which lost 0 bases and 7 bases, there was a span of 7 bases. TCRdb re-called the 5' RACE reads with MiXCR, one entry per CDR3 protein. The top ten clones hold about 11% of a sample with around 47,000 distinct CDR3 sequences, 9.5% of them seen once. The chain has TRBV18 and TRBJ1-5; tentatively, D is TRBD1 (5 bases). Sequenced sample: PBMCs or a T cell subset sorted from them (not recorded which). The clonotype was recovered from an adult woman who had mild COVID-19 (a few samples of this study predate the infection). Cell type and time point are not known. The DNA for the CDR3 is TGTGCCAGCTCACCACCAGGGGACCAGCCCCAGCATTTT. It yields the protein CASSPPGDQPQHF. Full variable domain (outside the CDR3, taken from reference TRBV18 and TRBJ1-5): NAGVMQNPRHLVRRRGQEARLRCSPMKGHSHVYWYRQLPEEGLKFMVYLQKENIIDESGMPKERFSAEFPKEGPSILRIQQVVRGDSAAYFCASSPPGDQPQHFGDGTRLSIL.